The clone carrying this T cell receptor (beta chain) was found many times. The antigen is not known. The CDR3 contains 15 residues. V was pared by 1 base and J by 8 bases, with 15 bases between. The germline V gene encodes CDR1 SGHRS and CDR2 YFSETQ. This entry is derived from a study of neurological immune-mediated disorders. Findings of the study overall: HTLV-1-associated myelopathy had the most TCR clonal expansion, while multiple sclerosis had the least, a level that fell below healthy controls.

TCRdb re-called the 5' RACE reads through MiXCR, storing one row per CDR3 protein. The table lists about 59,000 distinct CDR3 sequences, roughly 12% of them singletons. This chain links TRBV5-1 with TRBJ1-4, with a possible D match to TRBD1 (6 bases). The sequence was obtained from a woman aged 60-75 years with HTLV-1-associated myelopathy (HAM/TSP). The specimen sequenced was PBMCs. In nucleotides, the CDR3 is TGCGCCAGCAGCTTGAATCCGGGGGCGGAAGAAAAACTGTTTTTT. It codes for CASSLNPGAEEKLFF. Filled out from reference TRBV5-1 and TRBJ1-4, the complete variable domain reads KAGVTQTPRYLIKTRGQQVTLSCSPISGHRSVSWYQQTPGQGLQFLFEYFSETQRNKGNFPGRFSGRQFSNSRSEMNVSTLELGDSALYLCASSLNPGAEEKLFFGSGTQLSVL.